One sample yielded the 23 T cell receptor beta chains listed below, sequenced in a study of T cells in Graves' hyperthyroidism and ophthalmopathy. TCR beta CDR3 region amplification was performed from RNA transcripts. Researchers ran a first-round RT-PCR on the TCR CDR3 using the HTBI primer set. TCRdb fed the multiplex PCR reads into MiXCR, producing one record per CDR3 protein. The repertoire has 450,000 to 700,000 distinct CDR3 sequences, around 46% of them found once; the top ten carry roughly 19%. The specimen sequenced was peripheral blood or thyroid tissue (not recorded which). These receptors came from an adult woman with Graves' disease, either hyperthyroidism or ophthalmopathy (not recorded which).

This chain links TRBV6-1 with TRBJ2-2, with D perhaps given as TRBD1 or TRBD2 (6 bases each). Deletions cut 8 bases from V and 6 bases from J, with 10 bases between. CDR3 size: 12 residues. CDR1 and CDR2 (germline): MNHNS, SASEGT. The CDR3 is CASVGGSGELFF. In nucleotides, the CDR3 is TGTGCCAGCGTCGGGGGCTCCGGGGAGCTGTTTTTT.

This clonotype was seen repeatedly, ten times or more. The J gene is TRBJ2-5, the V gene TRBV9, with a possible D match to TRBD1 (5 bases). V was pared by 1 base and J by 1 base, with 8 bases between. Germline V CDR1 and CDR2: SGDLS, YYNGEE. The CDR3 covers 14 residues. CDR3 sequence reads: CASSVQGAQETQYF. CDR3 coding DNA: TGTGCCAGCAGCGTACAGGGTGCCCAAGAGACCCAGTACTTC.

This clonotype was observed at least ten times. The rearrangement links TRBV7-6 to TRBJ2-7; a possible D gene is TRBD2 (7 bases). This CDR3 spans 15 amino acids. Germline V gene lookup returns CDR1 SGHVS and CDR2 FNYEAQ. V lost 4 bases and J 4 bases, leaving 17 bases between the germline ends. The CDR3 nucleotides read TGTGCCAGCAGCTCTCGGGGGCTAGCGGAATACGAGCAGTACTTC. This gives the protein CASSSRGLAEYEQYF.

This clonotype was recorded at least ten times. The rearrangement uses TRBV2 and TRBJ1-5; 8 nucleotides align to TRBD1. There are 13 residues in the CDR3. Trimming cost V 5 bases and J 5 bases; bases outside gene matches: 2. Germline CDR1 reads SNHLY; CDR2 reads FYNNEI. CDR3 sequence reads: CASSTTGDQPQHF. The DNA for the CDR3 is TGTGCCAGCAGTACGACAGGGGATCAGCCCCAGCATTTT.

The chain couples TRBV7-3 to TRBJ1-2; D is possibly TRBD1 (5 bases). CDR1 and CDR2 (germline): SGHTA, FQGTGA. Between the trimmed V and J ends, which lost 6 bases and 7 bases, there was a span of 9 bases. The CDR3 covers 11 residues. The CDR3 reads CASRSTVGYTF. DNA for the CDR3: TGTGCCAGCAGATCGACAGTTGGCTACACCTTC. Filled out from reference TRBV7-3 and TRBJ1-2, the complete variable domain reads GAGVSQTPSNKVTEKGKYVELRCDPISGHTALYWYRQSLGQGPEFLIYFQGTGAADDSGLPNDRFFAVRPEGSVSTLKIQRTERGDSAVYLCASRSTVGYTFGSGTRLTVV.

This clonotype was counted only a few times. V usage is TRBV28 and J usage is TRBJ2-7, with TRBD2 matching over 9 bases. This CDR3 has 15 residues. V dropped 0 bases and J dropped 2; count of bases not matched to a gene: 2. Germline V gene data show CDR1 as MDHEN and CDR2 as SYDVKM. CDR3 sequence reads: CASSLWLAGTYEQYF. Here the CDR3 DNA reads TGTGCCAGCAGTTTATGGCTAGCGGGAACCTACGAGCAGTACTTC.

The chain links TRBV7-9 to TRBJ2-7; D unresolved. Germline V CDR1 and CDR2: SEHNR, FQNEAQ (reference sequence). Trimming took 2 bases from V and 3 from J, leaving 8 bases between them. The CDR3 extends over 13 amino acids. CDR3 sequence: CASSLRNVYEQYF. Written as DNA, the CDR3 is TGTGCCAGCAGCTTAAGAAACGTCTACGAGCAGTACTTC.

The J gene is TRBJ1-2, the V gene TRBV20-1, with D hard to call. Germline lookup yields CDR1 DFQATT and CDR2 SNEGSKA (reference sequence). V was clipped by 6 bases and J by 2 bases, with 10 bases between them. The CDR3 length is 12 residues. Here the CDR3 reads CSAHAGNYGYTF. The DNA of the CDR3 is TGCAGTGCACACGCCGGGAACTATGGCTACACCTTC.

The chain recombines TRBV12-3 or TRBV12-4 with TRBJ2-5; 9 bases match TRBD1. The J segment lost 11 bases and the V segment lost 10 bases, leaving 5 bases of the junction unmatched. This CDR3 is 10 amino acids long. The CDR3 loop is CATGQGSQYF. Here the CDR3 DNA reads TGTGCCACTGGACAGGGGAGTCAGTACTTC.

CDR3 protein: CASSARTVWTEAFF. The CDR3 region has the DNA TGCGCCAGCAGCGCCAGGACAGTTTGGACTGAAGCTTTCTTT. This chain connects TRBV5-1 to TRBJ1-1; D possibly corresponds to TRBD1 (6 bases). CDR1 is SGHRS, CDR2 YFSETQ, per germline. V lost 4 bases and J 5 bases, leaving 15 bases between the germline ends. The CDR3 has 14 amino acids.

This clonotype was counted at least ten times. The chain recombines TRBV2 with TRBJ1-2, with D possibly TRBD1 on 5 matching bases. This CDR3 region has 15 residues. Germline lookup yields CDR1 SNHLY and CDR2 FYNNEI. Trimming removed 7 bases from V and 0 bases from J, with 15 bases in between. The CDR3 nucleotides are TGTGCCAGCACCGTAAGGGGCAGACCTAACTATGGCTACACCTTC. Encoded protein: CASTVRGRPNYGYTF.

V is TRBV7-2 and J is TRBJ2-5, with D perhaps TRBD2 (7 bases). Trimming removed 4 bases at V and 5 bases at J, with 14 bases between. Germline lookup yields CDR1 SGHTA and CDR2 FQGNSA. This CDR3 spans 14 amino acids. CDR3 DNA: TGTGCCAGCAGCTCACCGCGGGGGCGGGAGACCCAGTACTTC. Translating gives CASSSPRGRETQYF.

The sample holds many counts of this clonotype. The chain recombines TRBV5-4 with TRBJ2-5; 7 bases are a match to TRBD1. Germline-derived CDR1 and CDR2 are SGHNT and YYREEE (reference sequence). Trimming removed 3 bases from V and 5 bases from J; junction bases left unmatched: 7. The CDR3 has 14 amino acids. The CDR3, as DNA: TGTGCCAGCAGCTCGAGGGACAGCCCGGAGACCCAGTACTTC. It yields the protein CASSSRDSPETQYF.

J is TRBJ1-6 and V is TRBV6-5; D is perhaps TRBD1 (6 bases). CDR1 is MNHEY and CDR2 is SVGAGI in the germline V gene. CDR3 size: 14 residues. Trimming stripped 5 bases from V and 7 bases from J, with 12 bases between. CDR3 residues: CASSRSQGNSPLHF. DNA for the CDR3: TGTGCCAGCAGTCGGTCTCAGGGGAATTCACCCCTCCACTTT.

About this clonotype: At one of its ends the junction is not consistent with the germline gene, which may arise from a read error. The V gene is TRBV19, the J gene TRBJ2-2; the match to TRBD1 covers 9 bases. This CDR3 spans 15 amino acids. Germline V gives CDR1 LNHDA, CDR2 SQIVND (reference sequence). The CDR3 DNA reads as TGTGCCAGTAGTTCCAGGACAGGGGACACCGGGGAGCTGTCTTGG. Translated, it gives CASSSRTGDTGELSW.

This clonotype was observed at least ten times. The chain joins TRBV6-1 to TRBJ1-2; D unclear. Germline V gene lookup returns CDR1 MNHNS and CDR2 SASEGT. The V gene lost 2 bases and the J gene lost 1 base, with 8 bases spanning the gap. The CDR3 runs to 14 residues. The CDR3 loop reads CASSESQLNYGYTF. Written as DNA, the CDR3 is TGTGCCAGCAGTGAATCACAGCTTAACTATGGCTACACCTTC.

The sample holds many counts of this clonotype. The V gene is TRBV7-8, the J gene TRBJ1-5, with 7 bases that match TRBD1. V trimming: 2 bases; J trimming: 0 bases; junction bases outside the gene matches: 4. The CDR3 is 16 residues long. CDR1 is SGHVS, CDR2 FQNEAQ, per germline. DNA for the CDR3: TGTGCCAGCAGCTTAAGGACAGGAGCTAGCAATCAGCCCCAGCATTTT. Translated: CASSLRTGASNQPQHF. The entire variable domain, with the rest obtained from reference TRBV7-8 and TRBJ1-5, is as follows: GAGVSQSPRYKVAKRGQDVALRCDPISGHVSLFWYQQALGQGPEFLTYFQNEAQLDKSGLPSDRFFAERPEGSVSTLKIQRTQQEDSAVYLCASSLRTGASNQPQHFGDGTRLSIL.

The chain recombines TRBV12-3 or TRBV12-4 with TRBJ1-6; D ambiguous. Trimming cost V 4 bases and J 4 bases, with 8 bases left between them. The CDR3 sequence is 14 residues long. CDR3 sequence (DNA): TGTGCCAGCAGTTCAGAAATTTATAATTCACCCCTCCACTTT. Protein sequence: CASSSEIYNSPLHF.

The V call is TRBV7-9, the J call TRBJ1-1; no firm D call. Germline V CDR1 and CDR2: SEHNR, FQNEAQ (reference sequence). This CDR3 is built from 12 residues. V lost 6 bases and J 7 bases, leaving 12 bases between the germline ends. CDR3 sequence reads: CASSQIADEAFF. Written as DNA, the CDR3 is TGTGCCAGCAGTCAGATCGCGGATGAAGCTTTCTTT.

In its sample, this clonotype was seen many times. The rearrangement links TRBV20-1 to TRBJ1-4; D uncertain. Germline-derived CDR1 and CDR2 are DFQATT and SNEGSKA (reference sequence). V gave up 3 bases and J gave up 6 bases, with 17 bases separating them. CDR3 size: 15 residues. The CDR3 bases are TGCAGTGCTAGGGGTCTGCTCGAACGGGATGAAAAACTGTTTTTT. Translating it yields CSARGLLERDEKLFF.

This clonotype came up many times. The chain employs TRBV6-1 and TRBJ1-4, with D maybe TRBD1 (5 bases). The ends were cut back, 1 base at V and 7 bases at J, with 16 bases in the middle. CDR1 is MNHNS, CDR2 SASEGT, per germline. CDR3 length equals 16 residues. This CDR3 is CASSEDWDYRSEKLFF. The CDR3 DNA is TGTGCCAGCAGTGAAGATTGGGACTATCGGAGTGAAAAACTGTTTTTT.

This clonotype was detected many times. This chain connects TRBV20-1 to TRBJ1-1; no firm D call. The CDR3 is 12 amino acids. Trimming left V 6 bases short and J 0 bases short, with 8 bases between. The V gene's germline CDR1 is DFQATT and CDR2 SNEGSKA (reference sequence). The CDR3 region is CSATRVNTEAFF. CDR3 nucleotide sequence: TGCAGTGCAACCCGGGTGAACACTGAAGCTTTCTTT.

The rearrangement links TRBV7-6 to TRBJ2-7; 7 positions agree with TRBD2. The ends lost 1 base at V and 4 bases at J; junction bases unmatched: 22. Germline assignment: CDR1 SGHVS and CDR2 FNYEAQ. The CDR3 is 20 amino acids. In DNA, the CDR3 is TGTGCCAGCAGCTTAGAAGTCGCCAGCGGCTTGTCGTGGGGGGGGTACGAGCAGTACTTC. This gives the protein CASSLEVASGLSWGGYEQYF. The variable domain in full, completed from reference TRBV7-6 and TRBJ2-7, reads GAGVSQSPRYKVTKRGQDVALRCDPISGHVSLYWYRQALGQGPEFLTYFNYEAQQDKSGLPNDRFSAERPEGSISTLTIQRTEQRDSAMYRCASSLEVASGLSWGGYEQYFGPGTRLTVT.